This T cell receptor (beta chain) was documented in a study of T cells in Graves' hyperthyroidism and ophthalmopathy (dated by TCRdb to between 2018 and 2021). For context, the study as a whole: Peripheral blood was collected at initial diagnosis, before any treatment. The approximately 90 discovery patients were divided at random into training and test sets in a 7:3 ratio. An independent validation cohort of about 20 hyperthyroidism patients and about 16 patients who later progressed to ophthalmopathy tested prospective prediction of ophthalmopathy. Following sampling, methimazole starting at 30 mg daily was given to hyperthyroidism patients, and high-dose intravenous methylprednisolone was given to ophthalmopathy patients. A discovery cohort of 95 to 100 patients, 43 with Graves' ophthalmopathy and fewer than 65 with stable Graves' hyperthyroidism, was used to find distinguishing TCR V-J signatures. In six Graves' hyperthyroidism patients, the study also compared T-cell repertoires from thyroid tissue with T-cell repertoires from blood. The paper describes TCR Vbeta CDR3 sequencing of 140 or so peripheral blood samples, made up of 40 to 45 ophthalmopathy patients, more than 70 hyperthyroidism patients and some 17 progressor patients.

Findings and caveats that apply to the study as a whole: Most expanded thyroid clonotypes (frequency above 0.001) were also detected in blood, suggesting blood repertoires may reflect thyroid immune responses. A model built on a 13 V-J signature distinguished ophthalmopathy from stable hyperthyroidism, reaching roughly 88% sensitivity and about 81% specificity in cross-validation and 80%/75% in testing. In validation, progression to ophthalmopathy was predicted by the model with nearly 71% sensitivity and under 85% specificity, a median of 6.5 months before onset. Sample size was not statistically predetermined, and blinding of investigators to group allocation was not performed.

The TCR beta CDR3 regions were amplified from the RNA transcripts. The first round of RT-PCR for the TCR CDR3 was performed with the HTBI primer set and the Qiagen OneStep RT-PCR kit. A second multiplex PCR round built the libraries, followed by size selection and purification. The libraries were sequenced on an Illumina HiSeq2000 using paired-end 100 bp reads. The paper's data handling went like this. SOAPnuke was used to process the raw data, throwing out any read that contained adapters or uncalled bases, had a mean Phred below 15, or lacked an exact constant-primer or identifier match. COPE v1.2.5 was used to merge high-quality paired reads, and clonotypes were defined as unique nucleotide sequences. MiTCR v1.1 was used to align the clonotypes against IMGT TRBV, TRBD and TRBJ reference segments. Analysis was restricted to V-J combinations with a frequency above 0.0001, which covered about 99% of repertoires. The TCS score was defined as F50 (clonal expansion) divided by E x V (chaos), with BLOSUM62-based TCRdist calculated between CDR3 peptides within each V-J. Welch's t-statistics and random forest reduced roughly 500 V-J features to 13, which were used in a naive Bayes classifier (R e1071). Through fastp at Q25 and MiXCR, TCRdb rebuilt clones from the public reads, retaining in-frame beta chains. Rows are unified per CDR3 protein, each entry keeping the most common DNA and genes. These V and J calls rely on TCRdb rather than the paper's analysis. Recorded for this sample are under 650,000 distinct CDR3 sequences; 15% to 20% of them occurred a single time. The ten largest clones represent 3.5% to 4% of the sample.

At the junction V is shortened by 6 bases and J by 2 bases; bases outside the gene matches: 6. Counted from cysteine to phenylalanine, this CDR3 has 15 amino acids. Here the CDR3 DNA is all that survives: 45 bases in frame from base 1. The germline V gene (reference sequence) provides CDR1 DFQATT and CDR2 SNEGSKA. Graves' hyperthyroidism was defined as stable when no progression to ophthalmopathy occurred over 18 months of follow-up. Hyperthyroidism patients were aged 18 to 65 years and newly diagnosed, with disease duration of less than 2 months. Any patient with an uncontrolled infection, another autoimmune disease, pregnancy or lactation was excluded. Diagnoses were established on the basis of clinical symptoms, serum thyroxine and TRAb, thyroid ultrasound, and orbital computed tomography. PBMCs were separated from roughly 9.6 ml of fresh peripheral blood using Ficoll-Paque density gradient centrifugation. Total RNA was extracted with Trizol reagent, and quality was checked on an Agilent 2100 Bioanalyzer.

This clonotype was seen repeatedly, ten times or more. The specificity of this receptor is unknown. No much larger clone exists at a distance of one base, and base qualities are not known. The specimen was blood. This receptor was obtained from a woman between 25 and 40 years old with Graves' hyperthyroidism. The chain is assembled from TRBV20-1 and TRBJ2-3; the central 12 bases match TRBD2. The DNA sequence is TGCAGTGCCACACCTAGCGGGAGGGCCACAGATACGCAGTATTTT. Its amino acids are CSATPSGRATDTQYF.